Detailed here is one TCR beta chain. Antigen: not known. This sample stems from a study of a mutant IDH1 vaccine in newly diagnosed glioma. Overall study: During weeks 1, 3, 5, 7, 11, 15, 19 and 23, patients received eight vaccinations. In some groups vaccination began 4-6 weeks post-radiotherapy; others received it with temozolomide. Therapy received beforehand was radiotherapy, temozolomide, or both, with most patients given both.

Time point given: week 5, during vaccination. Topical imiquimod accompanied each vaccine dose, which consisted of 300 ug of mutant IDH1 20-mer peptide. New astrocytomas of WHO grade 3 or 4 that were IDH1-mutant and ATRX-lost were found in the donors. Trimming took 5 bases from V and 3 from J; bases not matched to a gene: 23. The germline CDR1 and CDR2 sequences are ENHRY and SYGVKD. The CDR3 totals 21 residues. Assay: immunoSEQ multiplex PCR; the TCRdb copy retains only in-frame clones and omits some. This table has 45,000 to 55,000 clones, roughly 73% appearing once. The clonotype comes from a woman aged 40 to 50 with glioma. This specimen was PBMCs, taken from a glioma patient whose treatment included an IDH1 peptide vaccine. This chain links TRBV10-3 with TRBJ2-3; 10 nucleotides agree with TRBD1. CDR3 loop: CAISPGTGQGTFGVTTDTQYF. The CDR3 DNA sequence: TGTGCCATCAGTCCAGGGACGGGACAGGGGACGTTCGGCGTTACTACAGATACGCAGTATTTT.